The present T cell receptor beta chain was sequenced within a study of control samples from healthy donors and cancer patients. V lost 6 bases and J 0 bases, leaving 9 bases between the germline ends. Germline lookup yields CDR1 SNHLY and CDR2 FYNNEI. This CDR3 region has 14 residues. With respect to this clone: This specimen includes other DNA sequences encoding the same CDR3.

Repertoires were generated with immunoSEQ multiplex PCR, while TCRdb's copy carries only in-frame clones and drops some. The sample has 150,000 to 200,000 clones, 85% to 95% seen once. This rearrangement joins TRBV2 to TRBJ2-1; D gene unclear. The sequence came from a woman between 18 and 29 years old in good health. The source material was blood. CDR3 nucleotides: TGTGCCAGCAGCCTAATGGTCTCCTACAATGAGCAGTTCTTC. This encodes CASSLMVSYNEQFF.